This TCR beta chain is from a study of shared clonotypes between healthy human individuals. At the level of the study: Per-donor plates numbered three CD4 naive, three CD4 memory, two CD8 naive and one CD8 memory.

As defined, naive CD8 cells were CD45RO-negative and positively selected for CCR7, with terminally differentiated effector memory CD45RA+ cells excluded. Study-level findings and limits: Rarefaction demonstrated incomplete sorted-subset sequencing despite large depth.

Notes on this clone: Its antigen is unknown.

Execution of the assay was at deep level. Genomic DNA per cell subset filled all wells of several immunoSEQ plates. This table comes from immunoSEQ multiplex PCR, and its TCRdb copy is limited to in-frame clones, with some not included. The table records 560,000 or so clones, 90% to 97% of them present only once. The CDR3 runs to 14 residues. V was shortened by 5 bases and J by 4 bases, with 15 bases between the two germline ends. CDR1 is LNHNV, CDR2 YYDKDF, per germline (reference sequence). The TCR originated in a woman under 40 in good health. The rearrangement uses TRBV15 and TRBJ2-7, with D tentatively TRBD1 (6 bases). The specimen sequenced was naive CD8+ T cells sorted from blood. The CDR3 protein is CATSPGTTIYEQYF. The CDR3 nucleotides read TGTGCCACCAGCCCCGGGACAACCATTTACGAGCAGTACTTC. Together with reference TRBV15 and TRBJ2-7, the CDR3 gives the full variable domain: DAMVIQNPRYQVTQFGKPVTLSCSQTLNHNVMYWYQQKSSQAPKLLFHYYDKDFNNEADTPDNFQSRRPNTSFCFLDIRSPGLGDTAMYLCATSPGTTIYEQYFGPGTRLTVT.